The 30 T cell receptor beta chains below come from one sample, sequenced in a study of chemoradiotherapy in HPV16-positive cancers. Data came from immunoSEQ multiplex PCR; TCRdb stores just in-frame clones and leaves some out. The sample includes more than 15,000 clones, approximately 79% of them seen just once. Sample acquisition took place from a patient who underwent chemoradiotherapy. The receptors originated from a human donor with HPV-associated anogenital cancer.

This clone occurred once. This rearrangement joins TRBV7-8 to TRBJ1-5; TRBD1 matches at 10 bases. The CDR3 covers 18 residues. The germline gives CDR1 SGHVS, CDR2 FQNEAQ. J lost 3 bases, V lost 5 bases, and 13 bases had no gene match. DNA of the CDR3: TGTGCCAGCAGCCGCCGTGGGACAGGGGATGCTAACAATCAGCCCCAGCATTTT. It codes for CASSRRGTGDANNQPQHF.

The chain joins TRBV4-2 to TRBJ2-1; D possibly corresponds to TRBD2 (5 bases). V shed 4 bases and J shed 7 bases, with 26 bases lying between them. This CDR3 region has 18 residues. From germline, CDR1 is LGHNA and CDR2 YNFKEQ. Written as DNA, the CDR3 is TGTGCCAGCAGCCTAGAAATGTGGCGGACTCTCACTTCGAATGAGCAGTTCTTC. This translates into CASSLEMWRTLTSNEQFF.

This rearrangement joins TRBV19 to TRBJ1-2, with a possible D match to TRBD1 (5 bases). Trimming pared 3 bases from V and 7 bases from J, leaving 12 bases between. Germline loops: CDR1 LNHDA, CDR2 SQIVND (reference sequence). This CDR3 region has 13 residues. CDR3 residues: CASSIQGLSGYTF. DNA for the CDR3: TGTGCCAGTAGTATCCAGGGCTTAAGTGGCTACACCTTC.

J is TRBJ1-1 and V is TRBV7-2; no clear D gene. V lost 4 bases to trimming and J lost 1 base, with 10 bases between them. CDR3 size: 14 residues. The germline gives CDR1 SGHTA, CDR2 FQGNSA. CDR3 nucleotides: TGTGCCAGCAGCTCAAAACATAAGAACACTGAAGCTTTCTTT. This codes for CASSSKHKNTEAFF.

V and J are TRBV30 and TRBJ1-6; the D gene is possibly TRBD1 (5 bases). Germline assignment: CDR1 GTSNPN and CDR2 SVGIG (reference sequence). Trimming shortened V by 1 base and J by 0 bases, and 10 bases separated the two germline ends. CDR3 length: 16 residues. The CDR3 sequence: CAWSADDSSYNSPLHF. CDR3 DNA sequence: TGTGCCTGGAGTGCCGACGACAGCTCCTATAATTCACCCCTCCACTTT.

The CDR3 coding sequence is TGTGCCAGCAGTTTGACACCCAGGCTCACAGATACGCAGTATTTT. Amino acid sequence: CASSLTPRLTDTQYF. The gene calls are TRBV11-2 and TRBJ2-3, with D uncertain. The V end lost 6 bases, the J end lost 2 bases, and 15 bases lay between the germline ends. Germline V gives CDR1 SGHAT, CDR2 FQNNGV. The CDR3 covers 15 residues.

This clone was found once. The V gene is TRBV29-1, the J gene TRBJ1-1; the D is unclear. There are 12 residues in the CDR3. Trimming cost V 6 bases and J 2 bases, with 10 bases left between them. The germline gives CDR1 SQVTM, CDR2 ANQGSEA. CDR3 sequence: CSVRRYNTEAFF. In nucleotides, the CDR3 is TGCAGCGTACGACGGTACAACACTGAAGCTTTCTTT.

V is TRBV7-2 and J is TRBJ1-6; D is possibly TRBD1 (5 bases). V was cut by 1 base and J by 10 bases, with 14 bases left in between. The CDR3 runs 15 residues. Per germline, CDR1 SGHTA and CDR2 FQGNSA. The CDR3 loop reads CASSLEGRVGSPLHF. In DNA, the CDR3 is TGTGCCAGCAGCTTAGAAGGCAGGGTAGGGTCACCCCTCCACTTT.

This chain connects TRBV28 to TRBJ1-4, with 8 bases matching TRBD1. The length of the CDR3 is 16 residues. The ends lost 6 bases at V and 4 bases at J; junction bases unmatched: 10. Germline CDR1 and CDR2: MDHEN and SYDVKM. The CDR3 is CASSPSGGGGNEKLFF. In DNA, the CDR3 is TGTGCCAGCAGCCCCTCAGGGGGCGGAGGTAATGAAAAACTGTTTTTT.

The chain links TRBV5-4 to TRBJ2-1; TRBD2 agrees at 12 bases. Germline V gene data show CDR1 as SGHNT and CDR2 as YYREEE (reference sequence). V gave up 4 bases and J gave up 3 bases; unmatched junction bases: 5. The CDR3 length is 16 residues. For the CDR3, the DNA is TGTGCCAGCAGCCCCGGACTAGCGGGGAACTACAATGAGCAGTTCTTC. Protein sequence: CASSPGLAGNYNEQFF.

The chain uses TRBV9 and TRBJ2-3, with 9 bases identical to TRBD2. Per germline, CDR1 SGDLS and CDR2 YYNGEE. V lost 4 bases and J lost 3; bases outside the gene matches: 12. This CDR3 region has 17 residues. This CDR3 is CASSPSLAGSVTDTQYF. CDR3 nucleotide sequence: TGTGCCAGCAGCCCAAGCCTAGCGGGGAGTGTGACAGATACGCAGTATTTT.

The chain is built from TRBV4-2 and TRBJ2-7; perhaps TRBD2 as D (6 bases). Germline V CDR1 and CDR2: LGHNA, YNFKEQ. V was trimmed by 0 bases and J by 4 bases, leaving 13 bases between them. The CDR3 covers 15 residues. The CDR3 protein is CASSQDGRGGYEQYF. As DNA, the CDR3 is TGTGCCAGCAGCCAAGATGGCCGGGGAGGATACGAGCAGTACTTC.

This rearrangement joins TRBV19 to TRBJ1-1; 7 positions agree with TRBD1. With V trimmed by 6 bases and J by 6 bases, 4 bases remained unmatched. Per germline, CDR1 LNHDA and CDR2 SQIVND (reference sequence). The CDR3 has 12 residues. The CDR3, as DNA: TGTGCCAGTAGCCTAGGGGGCCCTGAAGCTTTCTTT. It encodes CASSLGGPEAFF.

The rearrangement uses TRBV9 and TRBJ2-5; no clear D gene. CDR1 is SGDLS and CDR2 is YYNGEE in the germline V gene. The V and J ends lost 1 base and 1 base respectively, with 11 bases between them. CDR3 length: 15 residues. The DNA for the CDR3 is TGTGCCAGCAGCGTATTTTCCGACATCCAAGAGACCCAGTACTTC. Translation gives CASSVFSDIQETQYF.

This clone has a handful of counts. The CDR3, as DNA: TGTGCCAGCTCACCCGGCGTAGGCTCCTACGAGCAGTACTTC. It specifies CASSPGVGSYEQYF. V gene TRBV18 combines with J gene TRBJ2-7, with D unclear. CDR1 and CDR2 from the germline V gene are KGHSH and LQKENI. There are 14 residues in the CDR3. Trimming stripped 3 bases from V and 0 bases from J, with 9 bases between.

The chain has TRBV7-3 and TRBJ2-5; the D is unclear. The CDR3 spans 13 residues. Looked up from germline, CDR1 is SGHTA and CDR2 is FQGTGA. Trimming removed 1 base at V and 2 bases at J, with 5 bases between. The DNA for the CDR3 is TGTGCCAGCAGCTTAAGAGGACAAGAGACCCAGTACTTC. Protein product: CASSLRGQETQYF.

This chain links TRBV6-5 with TRBJ1-2, with D perhaps matching TRBD1 (6 bases). This CDR3 has 14 residues. Trimming cost V 5 bases and J 6 bases, with 16 bases left between them. Germline values: CDR1 MNHEY, CDR2 SVGAGI. DNA of the CDR3: TGTGCCAGCAGTCGTTCGGGACAAATAAATGGCTACACCTTC. It is translated as CASSRSGQINGYTF.

The rearrangement links TRBV5-1 to TRBJ2-3; D not resolved. The ends were cut back, 0 bases at V and 4 bases at J, with 0 bases in the middle. Germline assignment: CDR1 SGHRS and CDR2 YFSETQ. This CDR3 has 11 amino acids. The CDR3 DNA reads as TGCGCCAGCAGCTTGGCAGATACGCAGTATTTT. It encodes CASSLADTQYF.

V is TRBV5-6 and J is TRBJ2-7; unclear D gene. The germline V and J ends were trimmed by 0 bases and 4 bases, with 11 bases remaining between them. The CDR3 has 14 residues. CDR1 and CDR2 from the germline V gene are SGHDT and YYEEEE. CDR3 DNA: TGTGCCAGCAGCTTGGAGGTGATGAGTTACGAGCAGTACTTC. It encodes CASSLEVMSYEQYF.

V is TRBV18 and J is TRBJ2-7, with TRBD1 matching 9 bases. Per the germline V gene, CDR1 is KGHSH and CDR2 is LQKENI. Trimming cost V 2 bases and J 3 bases; bases outside gene matches: 8. This CDR3 contains 16 residues. Written as DNA, the CDR3 is TGTGCCAGCTCACCAGTCACAGGGGGCGCGAGCTACGAGCAGTACTTC. As protein: CASSPVTGGASYEQYF.

The chain has TRBV4-2 and TRBJ2-3, with TRBD1 matching over 10 bases. J gave up 5 bases and V 4 bases, and 9 bases lay outside the gene matches. CDR1 is LGHNA and CDR2 is YNFKEQ in the germline V gene. CDR3 length equals 16 residues. The CDR3, as DNA: TGTGCCAGCAGCCGTGGGACAGGGGATAAGGGAGATACGCAGTATTTT. Translating it yields CASSRGTGDKGDTQYF.

The chain recombines TRBV20-1 with TRBJ1-2, with no clear D. V was cut by 4 bases and J by 8 bases, with 11 bases left in between. The CDR3 sequence is 11 residues long. CDR1 DFQATT and CDR2 SNEGSKA come from the germline V gene (reference sequence). CDR3 in DNA: TGCAGTGCTATAGGGCCTACGGGCTACACCTTC. This sequence encodes CSAIGPTGYTF.

V is TRBV5-6 and J is TRBJ1-1; D possibly corresponds to TRBD1 (5 bases). Germline CDR1 SGHDT, CDR2 YYEEEE. The length of the CDR3 is 16 residues. V lost 1 base, J lost 1 base, and 14 bases lay in between. The chain's CDR3 is CASSLRVSRANTEAFF. CDR3 DNA: TGTGCCAGCAGCTTGAGGGTTTCCAGGGCGAACACTGAAGCTTTCTTT.

This clone was counted only a few times. The chain joins TRBV30 to TRBJ1-6; 10 bases agree with TRBD1. The CDR3 has 15 residues. The V segment lost 6 bases and the J segment 3 bases; nucleotides outside the gene matches: 5. The V gene's germline CDR1 is GTSNPN and CDR2 SVGIG (reference sequence). CDR3 in amino acids: CACRQGADYNSPLHF. The CDR3 region has the DNA TGTGCCTGTAGACAGGGGGCCGACTATAATTCACCCCTCCACTTT.

This chain links TRBV9 with TRBJ2-3; no clear D gene. Germline V lookup: CDR1 SGDLS, CDR2 YYNGEE. The CDR3 spans 14 residues. The V end lost 0 bases, the J end lost 6 bases, and 11 bases lay between the germline ends. The CDR3: CASSVGPSADTQYF. The CDR3 DNA is TGTGCCAGCAGCGTAGGACCGTCGGCGGATACGCAGTATTTT.

The chain uses TRBV30 and TRBJ2-1; TRBD2 agrees at 9 bases. Per germline, CDR1 GTSNPN and CDR2 SVGIG (reference sequence). V lost 3 bases and J lost 2; bases outside the gene matches: 11. The CDR3 is 17 amino acids. The CDR3 protein is CAWRGSGAGGAYNEQFF. CDR3 nucleotides: TGTGCCTGGAGGGGATCGGGAGCGGGGGGAGCCTACAATGAGCAGTTCTTC.

The V gene is TRBV30, the J gene TRBJ2-5, with 8 bases lining up with TRBD1. The CDR3 runs 14 residues. Looked up from germline, CDR1 is GTSNPN and CDR2 is SVGIG (reference sequence). The J segment lost 9 bases and the V segment lost 5 bases, leaving 14 bases of the junction unmatched. For the CDR3, the DNA is TGTGCCTGGTGCACGGACAGGGCTATTGGGGCCCAGTACTTC. Its translation is CAWCTDRAIGAQYF. The full variable domain, with the rest looked up from reference TRBV30 and TRBJ2-5, is SQTIHQWPATLVQPVGSPLSLECTVEGTSNPNLYWYRQAAGRGLQLLFYSVGIGQISSEVPQNLSASRPQDRQFILSSKKLLLSDSGFYLCAWCTDRAIGAQYFGPGTRLLVL.

The chain couples TRBV11-2 to TRBJ2-2; D may be TRBD1 (5 bases). The CDR3 has 17 residues. Germline CDR1 reads SGHAT; CDR2 reads FQNNGV. Trimming pared 0 bases from V and 4 bases from J, leaving 15 bases between. The CDR3 DNA follows: TGTGCCAGCAGCTTAGAGGCGCACAGGTTTAGCACCGGGGAGCTGTTTTTT. Translating gives CASSLEAHRFSTGELFF.

The CDR3 DNA reads TGTGCCAGCAGATATGCTGGAAACACCATATATTTT. This translates into CASRYAGNTIYF. The gene calls are TRBV6-1 and TRBJ1-3; D is unclear. The germline V gene encodes CDR1 MNHNS and CDR2 SASEGT. Trimming stripped 6 bases from V and 2 bases from J, with 5 bases between. CDR3 length: 12 amino acids.

The genes are TRBV5-6 and TRBJ1-1; D possibly corresponds to TRBD1 (5 bases). The CDR3 runs 13 residues. Trimming removed 4 bases from V and 5 bases from J, with 12 bases in between. Germline CDR1 is SGHDT and CDR2 is YYEEEE. For the CDR3, the DNA is TGTGCCAGCAGCCGCGAATGGGGGACTGAAGCTTTCTTT. Its translation is CASSREWGTEAFF.